A single sample gave rise to the 30 T cell receptor beta chains below, sequenced in a study of identical twins. Via MiXCR, TCRdb re-called the 5' RACE reads, giving one row per CDR3 protein. The sample consists of 520,000 or so distinct CDR3 sequences, approximately 22% of them appearing once. Separately, the same data were catalogued under a study of T cells expressing NK-cell markers.

Sample: CD4+ T cells sorted from blood. Receptor source: a woman aged 18-30 years in good health.

This chain joins TRBV2 and TRBJ1-1; a weak D match, TRBD1 (6 bases). V was trimmed by 6 bases and J by 1 base, leaving 15 bases between them. CDR3 length: 15 residues. Germline CDR1 reads SNHLY; CDR2 reads FYNNEI. In DNA, the CDR3 is TGTGCCAGCAGCCCAAGGGGGGTGGCGAACACTGAAGCTTTCTTT. Amino acid sequence: CASSPRGVANTEAFF.

The gene calls are TRBV5-4 and TRBJ2-5; 7 bases align to TRBD2. Germline V CDR1 and CDR2: SGHNT, YYREEE (reference sequence). The CDR3 sequence is 16 residues long. The V and J ends lost 1 base and 5 bases, in that order; junction bases with no gene match: 11. CDR3 nucleotides: TGTGCCAGCAGCTTGAAAGACTATACTAGCGCGGAGACCCAGTACTTC. Its translation is CASSLKDYTSAETQYF. Supplemented by reference TRBV5-4 and TRBJ2-5, the full variable domain reads ETGVTQSPTHLIKTRGQQVTLRCSSQSGHNTVSWYQQALGQGPQFIFQYYREEENGRGNFPPRFSGLQFPNYSSELNVNALELDDSALYLCASSLKDYTSAETQYFGPGTRLLVL.

The rearrangement joins TRBV20-1 to TRBJ2-7; the match to TRBD2 covers 10 bases. The V segment lost 5 bases and the J segment 0 bases; nucleotides outside the gene matches: 7. From germline, CDR1 is DFQATT and CDR2 SNEGSKA (reference sequence). The CDR3 length is 15 residues. The CDR3 DNA reads as TGCAGTGCTTACTTAGCGGGAGGCCGCTCCTACGAGCAGTACTTC. It translates to CSAYLAGGRSYEQYF.

This clonotype was picked up a small number of times. The germline gene is not matched at one end of the junction; a read error may be the cause. DNA for the CDR3: TGCAGTGCTCGGACTAGCGGCCCCCCTCAGACCCTCTTC. Translated, it gives CSARTSGPPQTLF. The J gene is TRBJ2-1, the V gene TRBV20-1; 10 nucleotides line up with TRBD2. The CDR3 length is 13 residues. The germline CDR1 and CDR2 sequences are DFQATT and SNEGSKA (reference sequence).

The rearrangement joins TRBV7-2 to TRBJ2-1; D remains unclear. The CDR3 contains 12 residues. Per germline, CDR1 SGHTA and CDR2 FQGNSA. V was shortened by 5 bases and J by 12 bases, with 14 bases between the two germline ends. DNA of the CDR3: TGTGCCAGCAGCCCAGAAGTTGGGCGGCAGTTCTTC. Protein: CASSPEVGRQFF.

The chain has TRBV29-1 and TRBJ1-1; D is perhaps TRBD1 (6 bases). The germline V gene encodes CDR1 SQVTM and CDR2 ANQGSEA. The CDR3 runs to 12 residues. Deletions cut 4 bases from V and 4 bases from J, with 10 bases between. CDR3 loop: CSVVQGTTEAFF. The CDR3 DNA sequence: TGCAGCGTTGTACAGGGAACCACTGAAGCTTTCTTT. The whole variable domain, remainder taken from reference TRBV29-1 and TRBJ1-1, is SAVISQKPSRDICQRGTSLTIQCQVDSQVTMMFWYRQQPGQSLTLIATANQGSEATYESGFVIDKFPISRPNLTFSTLTVSNMSPEDSSIYLCSVVQGTTEAFFGQGTRLTVV.

This clonotype was counted ten times or more. This chain joins TRBV20-1 and TRBJ2-3; no firm D call. The CDR3 extends over 15 amino acids. V was clipped by 5 bases and J by 4 bases, with 19 bases between them. Germline lookup yields CDR1 DFQATT and CDR2 SNEGSKA (reference sequence). The CDR3 reads CSALLHTPRPDTQYF. The CDR3 DNA is TGCAGTGCTCTCCTCCACACCCCCCGCCCAGATACGCAGTATTTT.

This clonotype was detected only once. V gene TRBV30 combines with J gene TRBJ2-2; D is uncertain. CDR1 and CDR2 from the germline V gene are GTSNPN and SVGIG (reference sequence). The V end was cut by 4 bases, the J end by 3 bases, with 9 bases between. The CDR3 consists of 13 residues. This chain's CDR3 is CAWKRLDTGELFF. CDR3 nucleotides: TGTGCCTGGAAGCGACTTGACACCGGGGAGCTGTTTTTT.

This clonotype has just a few counts. The chain is built from TRBV4-3 and TRBJ1-2, with TRBD1 as a possible D gene (5 bases). CDR3 size: 15 residues. V lost 1 base to trimming and J lost 4 bases, with 13 bases between them. Germline loops: CDR1 LGHNA, CDR2 YSLEER. This chain's CDR3 is CASSQAAAGIYGYTF. The CDR3 nucleotides are TGCGCCAGCAGCCAAGCGGCGGCAGGGATCTATGGCTACACCTTC.

This clonotype was seen a handful of times. CDR3 nucleotide sequence: TGTGCCAGCAGCCAACTACGGCAGACGCAGTATTTT. Translating it yields CASSQLRQTQYF. The chain employs TRBV14 and TRBJ2-3; no definite D call. V lost 2 bases, J lost 9 bases, and 9 bases lay in between. The CDR3 loop spans 12 amino acids. CDR1 is SGHDN, CDR2 FVKESK, per germline.

This clonotype was found many times. This chain joins TRBV5-1 and TRBJ2-1, with a tentative D call TRBD2 (5 bases). The ends were cut back, 2 bases at V and 1 base at J, with 10 bases in the middle. The CDR3 runs to 15 residues. Germline V gene sequence: CDR1 SGHRS, CDR2 YFSETQ. This CDR3 reads CASSLLAGSYNEQFF. The CDR3 DNA reads as TGCGCCAGCAGCTTATTGGCGGGTTCCTACAATGAGCAGTTCTTC.

This clonotype has more than one count but fewer than ten. The genes are TRBV11-2 and TRBJ2-1; TRBD2 agrees at 8 bases. The V gene's germline CDR1 is SGHAT and CDR2 FQNNGV. The CDR3 covers 14 residues. The J segment lost 9 bases and the V segment lost 0 bases, leaving 4 bases of the junction unmatched. The CDR3 sequence: CASSLEVREGEQFF. For the CDR3, the DNA is TGTGCCAGCAGCTTAGAAGTACGGGAGGGTGAGCAGTTCTTC.

The chain links TRBV10-3 to TRBJ1-6, with 7 bases identical to TRBD1. The germline gives CDR1 ENHRY, CDR2 SYGVKD. This CDR3 is 13 amino acids long. Unmatched junction bases numbered 5, after V lost 7 bases and J lost 8 bases. For the CDR3, the DNA is TGTGCCATCACTTCGACAGGGCATTCACCCCTCCACTTT. Residues: CAITSTGHSPLHF.

In its sample, this clonotype was seen once. The rearrangement links TRBV4-2 to TRBJ2-3, with D possibly matching TRBD2 (6 bases). CDR1 and CDR2 (germline): LGHNA, YNFKEQ. With 6 bases removed from V and 2 bases from J, the gap between germline ends came to 15 bases. CDR3 length equals 15 residues. CDR3 sequence reads: CASRKGLLSTDTQYF. In nucleotides, the CDR3 is TGTGCCAGCAGGAAAGGACTACTTTCCACAGATACGCAGTATTTT.

This clonotype has ten or more counts. J is TRBJ2-3 and V is TRBV29-1, with D possibly TRBD1 on 5 matching bases. V lost 6 bases to trimming and J lost 6 bases, with 16 bases between them. The CDR3 runs 13 residues. The germline V gene encodes CDR1 SQVTM and CDR2 ANQGSEA. The CDR3: CSVGRTIGDTQYF. Written as DNA, the CDR3 is TGCAGCGTGGGAAGGACAATCGGGGATACGCAGTATTTT.

This rearrangement joins TRBV28 to TRBJ2-4, with 10 bases identical to TRBD1. Germline assignment: CDR1 MDHEN and CDR2 SYDVKM. The CDR3 is 18 residues long. V lost 6 bases and J lost 1; bases outside the gene matches: 12. The CDR3 sequence is CASRPPGQGILAKNIQYF. In DNA form, the CDR3 reads TGTGCCAGCAGGCCCCCGGGACAGGGGATCTTGGCCAAAAACATTCAGTACTTC.

The chain links TRBV10-2 to TRBJ2-7, with D possibly TRBD2 on 5 matching bases. The CDR3 length is 11 residues. The V gene lost 10 bases and the J gene lost 6 bases, with 13 bases spanning the gap. The germline CDR1 and CDR2 sequences are WSHSY and SAAADI. CDR3 DNA: TGCGCCACTTCGGACTCGGGCGAGCAGTACTTC. Its translation is CATSDSGEQYF.

The chain is built from TRBV6-2 or TRBV6-3 and TRBJ1-5; D call uncertain. V lost 1 base and J 12 bases, leaving 7 bases between the germline ends. CDR1 is MNHEY, CDR2 SVGEGT, per germline. The CDR3 runs 11 residues. In DNA, the CDR3 is TGTGCCAGCAGTTACTACGGCCTCCAGCATTTT. It translates to CASSYYGLQHF.

The chain links TRBV10-3 to TRBJ2-1; D is uncertain. CDR3 length: 12 residues. The germline CDR1 and CDR2 sequences are ENHRY and SYGVKD. Trimming removed 3 bases at V and 6 bases at J, with 6 bases between. CDR3 DNA sequence: TGTGCCATCAGTGAAGGAGTCAATGAGCAGTTCTTC. Protein product: CAISEGVNEQFF.

The chain is built from TRBV20-1 and TRBJ2-7, with 9 bases lining up with TRBD1. The CDR3 contains 14 residues. The germline V gene encodes CDR1 DFQATT and CDR2 SNEGSKA (reference sequence). V shed 8 bases, J shed 6 bases, and the junction held 14 bases outside the gene matches. The CDR3 region is CSSNTGTGRFEQYF. The CDR3 nucleotides are TGCAGTTCCAACACCGGGACAGGGAGGTTCGAGCAGTACTTC.

This clonotype was observed a handful of times. The chain links TRBV7-2 to TRBJ2-1; the D gene could be TRBD1 or TRBD2 (5 bases each). The germline V gene has CDR1 SGHTA and CDR2 FQGNSA. V was cut by 5 bases and J by 6 bases, with 11 bases left in between. The length of the CDR3 is 13 residues. CDR3 loop: CASSVGRINEQFF. CDR3 DNA: TGTGCCAGCAGCGTGGGACGGATCAATGAGCAGTTCTTC.

The J gene is TRBJ2-7, the V gene TRBV11-2; D is ambiguous. Germline V gene sequence: CDR1 SGHAT, CDR2 FQNNGV. The length of the CDR3 is 15 residues. V was shortened by 4 bases and J by 3 bases, with 16 bases between the two germline ends. This CDR3 reads CASSSIHTASYEQYF. DNA for the CDR3: TGTGCCAGCAGCTCGATCCATACGGCCAGCTACGAGCAGTACTTC.

The J gene is TRBJ1-4, the V gene TRBV10-1; 9 bases are a match to TRBD1. Germline V gene sequence: CDR1 WNHNN, CDR2 SYGVQD (reference sequence). The CDR3 is 18 amino acids. V lost 0 bases, J lost 0 bases, and 5 bases stayed unmatched. The CDR3 nucleotides are TGCGCCAGCAGTGAGTCGGACAGGGGCCCTGCAACTAATGAAAAACTGTTTTTT. Translation: CASSESDRGPATNEKLFF.

The rearrangement joins TRBV2 to TRBJ2-7, with D maybe TRBD2 (5 bases). The length of the CDR3 is 10 residues. V was trimmed by 10 bases and J by 9 bases, leaving 13 bases between them. Germline-derived CDR1 and CDR2 are SNHLY and FYNNEI. The CDR3 here is CATKEVPQYF. The CDR3 coding sequence is TGTGCCACCAAGGAGGTCCCGCAGTACTTC.

This clonotype was observed a handful of times. This chain joins TRBV3-1 and TRBJ1-3, with a possible D match to TRBD1 (6 bases). Germline assignment: CDR1 LGHDT and CDR2 YNNKEL (reference sequence). Trimming took 8 bases from V and 1 from J, leaving 12 bases between them. The CDR3 contains 14 residues. The CDR3 nucleotides read TGTGCCAGCGGAAAGACAGGATCTGGAAACACCATATATTTT. This codes for CASGKTGSGNTIYF.

V is TRBV6-5 and J is TRBJ2-4, with D maybe TRBD2 (6 bases). This CDR3 is 18 amino acids long. The V end lost 2 bases, the J end lost 1 base, and 18 bases lay between the germline ends. Germline CDR1 and CDR2: MNHEY and SVGAGI. CDR3 sequence: CASSYRGSFGGAKNIQYF. In nucleotides, the CDR3 is TGTGCCAGCAGTTACAGGGGCAGTTTCGGAGGGGCCAAAAACATTCAGTACTTC.

CDR3: CASSQAGTPDTQYF. The CDR3 DNA sequence: TGTGCCAGCAGCCAAGCCGGGACTCCCGATACGCAGTATTTT. The chain recombines TRBV14 with TRBJ2-3; D perhaps matches TRBD2 (6 bases). Per the germline V gene, CDR1 is SGHDN and CDR2 is FVKESK. This CDR3 contains 14 residues. Trimming cost V 1 base and J 6 bases, with 11 bases left between them. Filled out from reference TRBV14 and TRBJ2-3, the complete variable domain reads EAGVTQFPSHSVIEKGQTVTLRCDPISGHDNLYWYRRVMGKEIKFLLHFVKESKQDESGMPNNRFLAERTGGTYSTLKVQPAELEDSGVYFCASSQAGTPDTQYFGPGTRLTVL.

This clonotype was found a few times. V and J are TRBV12-3 or TRBV12-4 and TRBJ2-1; 8 nucleotides line up with TRBD2. The CDR3 is made up of 14 amino acids. The ends lost 6 bases at V and 4 bases at J; junction bases unmatched: 5. The CDR3 DNA follows: TGTGCCAGCAGCCCTATAGCGGGATACAATGAGCAGTTCTTC. Amino acid sequence: CASSPIAGYNEQFF.

This clonotype has only a few counts. The chain has TRBV20-1 and TRBJ1-1, with D maybe TRBD1 (6 bases). The V gene lost 2 bases and the J gene lost 5 bases, with 15 bases spanning the gap. Germline V gene lookup returns CDR1 DFQATT and CDR2 SNEGSKA (reference sequence). There are 14 residues in the CDR3. This CDR3 reads CSARSGGGRTEAFF. DNA of the CDR3: TGCAGTGCTAGATCCGGGGGGGGGCGAACTGAAGCTTTCTTT.

The chain combines TRBV10-3 with TRBJ1-6, with D possibly matching TRBD1 (5 bases). The germline V gene has CDR1 ENHRY and CDR2 SYGVKD. With 5 bases removed from V and 8 bases from J, the gap between germline ends came to 13 bases. The CDR3 consists of 14 residues. CDR3: CAISTGDGDSPLHF. CDR3 coding DNA: TGTGCCATCAGTACCGGGGACGGAGATTCACCCCTCCACTTT.